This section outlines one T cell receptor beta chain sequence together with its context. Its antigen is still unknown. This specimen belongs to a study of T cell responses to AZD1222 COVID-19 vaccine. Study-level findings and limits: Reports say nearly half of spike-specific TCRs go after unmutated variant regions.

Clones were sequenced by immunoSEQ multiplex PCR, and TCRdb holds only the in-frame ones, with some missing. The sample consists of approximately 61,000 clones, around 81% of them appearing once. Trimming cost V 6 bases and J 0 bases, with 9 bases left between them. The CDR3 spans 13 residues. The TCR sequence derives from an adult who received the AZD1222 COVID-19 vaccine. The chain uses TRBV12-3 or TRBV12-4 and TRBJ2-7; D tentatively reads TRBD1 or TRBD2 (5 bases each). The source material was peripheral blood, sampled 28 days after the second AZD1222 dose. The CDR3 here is CASRGPLSYEQYF. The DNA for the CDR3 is TGTGCCAGCAGGGGACCCCTCTCCTACGAGCAGTACTTC.